These 2 T cell receptor beta chains were sequenced from one sample in a study of regulatory T cells in long-lasting Graves disease. The sample's time point: newly diagnosed GD, antithyroid drugs for less than 3 months. There was RNA extracted from PBMCs, and the TCR library was made from it. Both iRepertoire HTBI primers and Arm-PCR of CDR3 regions were used to build the TCR beta libraries. TCRdb passed the multiplex PCR reads through MiXCR, listing each CDR3 protein once. The sample contains around 250,000 distinct CDR3 sequences, approximately 20% of which appear only once. This sample was shared with a second study, whose subject was T cells in Graves' hyperthyroidism and ophthalmopathy.

Source: peripheral blood mononuclear cells (PBMCs), taken at new diagnosis, from a patient treated with antithyroid drugs. These receptors were taken from a woman in her 30s with Graves disease.

This clonotype has more than one count but fewer than ten. This may come from a read error, since a much larger clone is one base off. V is TRBV12-3 or TRBV12-4 and J is TRBJ1-2; D is uncertain. This CDR3 spans 13 amino acids. CDR3 sequence (DNA): TGTGCCAGCAATGAAGGGTCAAACTATGGCCACACCTTC. Amino acid sequence: CASNEGSNYGHTF.

Many counts were recorded for this clonotype. The gene calls are TRBV5-1 and TRBJ2-7, with 9 bases lining up with TRBD2. Germline V gene sequence: CDR1 SGHRS, CDR2 YFSETQ. This CDR3 is built from 16 residues. V was pared by 0 bases and J by 3 bases, with 7 bases of the junction left unmatched. CDR3 sequence: CASSLASGELYYEQYF. DNA for the CDR3: TGCGCCAGCAGCTTGGCTAGCGGGGAGCTTTACTACGAGCAGTACTTC.